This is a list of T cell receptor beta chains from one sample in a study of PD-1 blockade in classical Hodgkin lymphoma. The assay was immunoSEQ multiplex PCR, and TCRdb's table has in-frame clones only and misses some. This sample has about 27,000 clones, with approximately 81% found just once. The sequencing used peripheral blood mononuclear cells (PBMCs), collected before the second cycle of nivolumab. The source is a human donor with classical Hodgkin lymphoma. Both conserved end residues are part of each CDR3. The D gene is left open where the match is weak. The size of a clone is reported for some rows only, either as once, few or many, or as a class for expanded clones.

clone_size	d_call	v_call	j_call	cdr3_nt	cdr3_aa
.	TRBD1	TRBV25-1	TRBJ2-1	TGTGCCAGCAGAAAGACAGGGAGCAATGAGCAGTTCTTC	CASRKTGSNEQFF
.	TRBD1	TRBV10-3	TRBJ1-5	TGTGCCACCAGGACAGGGGGTCAGCCCCAGCATTTT	CATRTGGQPQHF
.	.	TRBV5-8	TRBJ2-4	TGTGCCAGCAGCGGGGGAGTAGAGCAGTACTTC	CASSGGVEQYF
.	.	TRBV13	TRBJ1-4	TGTGCCAGCAGCTTAGGGGGGGCGGTTGAAAAACTGTTTTTT	CASSLGGAVEKLFF
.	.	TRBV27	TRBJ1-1	TGTGCCAGCAGGATACGCGGACAGTGGGGGGCTGAAGCTTTCTTT	CASRIRGQWGAEAFF
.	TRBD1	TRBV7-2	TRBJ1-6	TGTGCCAGCAGCCTAAACGGACAGGGATTCTATAATTCACCCCTCCACTTT	CASSLNGQGFYNSPLHF
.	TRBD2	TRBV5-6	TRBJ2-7	TGTGCCAGCAGCTCCAAGCGGGGGGGCTCGTACTTC	CASSSKRGGSYF
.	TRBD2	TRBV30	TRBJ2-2	TGTGCCTGGAAACTAGCGGGGGGGCCTGGCACCGGGGAGCTGTTTTTT	CAWKLAGGPGTGELFF
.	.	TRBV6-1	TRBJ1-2	TGTGCCAGCAGGCCAGACTCTAACTATGGCTACACCTTC	CASRPDSNYGYTF
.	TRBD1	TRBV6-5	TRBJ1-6	TGTGCCAGCAGTTATACGACAGGGGATGATTCACCCCTCCACTTT	CASSYTTGDDSPLHF
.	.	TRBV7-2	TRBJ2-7	TGTGCCAGCAGCCCCCCCGCCGGCGCAGCCTACGAGCAGTACTTC	CASSPPAGAAYEQYF
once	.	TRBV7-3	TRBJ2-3	TGTGCCAGCAGCTTAGCCGGACTAAGCGTGGATACGCAGTATTTT	CASSLAGLSVDTQYF
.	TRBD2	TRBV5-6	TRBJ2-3	TGTGCCAGCAGCTTGCTAGCGGGGGGGTTAGATACGCAGTATTTT	CASSLLAGGLDTQYF
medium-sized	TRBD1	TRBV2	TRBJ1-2	TGTGCCAGCAGCGGACAGGGAGATGGCTACACCTTC	CASSGQGDGYTF
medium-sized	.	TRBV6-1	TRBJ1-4	TGTGCCAGCAGCCTTGGCCCAAGGGATGAAAAACTGTTTTTT	CASSLGPRDEKLFF
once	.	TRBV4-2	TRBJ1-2	TGTGCCAGCAGCCAAGAGATGGGAAAGTCCCAAGACGGCTACACCTTC	CASSQEMGKSQDGYTF
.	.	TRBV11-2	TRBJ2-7	TGTGCCAGCAGTCGAACGGGTAACGAGCAGTACTTC	CASSRTGNEQYF
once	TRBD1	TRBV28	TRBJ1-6	TGTGCCAGCAGCGGAACTACGGGACAGGGGAATTCACCCCTCCACTTT	CASSGTTGQGNSPLHF
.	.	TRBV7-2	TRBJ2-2	TGTGCCAGCAGCTTCGACCTCCCGAACACCGGGGAGCTGTTTTTT	CASSFDLPNTGELFF
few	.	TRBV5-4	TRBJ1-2	TGTGCCAGCAGCTTGGGCGGAACTAACTATGGCTACACCTTC	CASSLGGTNYGYTF
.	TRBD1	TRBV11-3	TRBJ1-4	TGTGCCAGCAGCCAAACCGGGACAGCAGAGGAAAAACTGTTTTTT	CASSQTGTAEEKLFF
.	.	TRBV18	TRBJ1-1	TGTGCCAGCTCACCGATTGGGACGAGGAACACTGAAGCTTTCTTT	CASSPIGTRNTEAFF
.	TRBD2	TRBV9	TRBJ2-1	TGTGCCAGCAGCGCCGGGACTAGATTACCCTACAATGAGCAGTTCTTC	CASSAGTRLPYNEQFF
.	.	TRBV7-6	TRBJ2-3	TGTGCCAGCAGCTTACTCCCCTTTGATAGCACAGATACGCAGTATTTT	CASSLLPFDSTDTQYF
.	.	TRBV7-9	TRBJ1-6	TGTGCCAGCAGCTTATTCGACAGAGGCCCTACGCTCCACTTT	CASSLFDRGPTLHF
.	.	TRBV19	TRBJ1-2	TGTGCCAGTAGTATTGGACAGTTCTATGGCTACACCTTC	CASSIGQFYGYTF
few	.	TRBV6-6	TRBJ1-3	TGTGCCAGCTTGGGTCGAAACACCATATATTTT	CASLGRNTIYF
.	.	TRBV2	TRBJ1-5	TGTGCCAGCAGTTTTCAGGGAGGAGAGGGTCAGCCCCAGCATTTT	CASSFQGGEGQPQHF
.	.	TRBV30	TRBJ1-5	TGTGCCTGGACCGAGGGCGCAGGCAATCAGCCCCAGCATTTT	CAWTEGAGNQPQHF
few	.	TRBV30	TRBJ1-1	TGTGCCTGGAGTGTCACAGGTCAGACTGAAGCTTTCTTT	CAWSVTGQTEAFF
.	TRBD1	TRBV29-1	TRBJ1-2	TGCAGCGGGGGACAGGGGACGGACTATGGCTACACCTTC	CSGGQGTDYGYTF
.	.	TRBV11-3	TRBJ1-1	TGTGCCAGCAGCTTAGAGGGGGGGGCGACTGAAGCTTTCTTT	CASSLEGGATEAFF
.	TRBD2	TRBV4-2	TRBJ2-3	TGTGCCAGCAGCCAAGAGGGTCCTAGCGGGGGTGGAGATACGCAGTATTTT	CASSQEGPSGGGDTQYF
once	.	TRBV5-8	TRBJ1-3	TGTGCCAGCAGCTTGGGAGGGTACACCATATATTTT	CASSLGGYTIYF
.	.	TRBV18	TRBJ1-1	TGTGCCAGCTCGGTCGACACCGAAGCTTTCTTT	CASSVDTEAFF
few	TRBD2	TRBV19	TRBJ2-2	TGTGCCAGTAGTCCCGGACTAGCGGGTCACACCGGGGAGCTGTTTTTT	CASSPGLAGHTGELFF
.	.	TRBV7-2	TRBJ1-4	TGTGCCAGCAGCTCCCAAGGACAAGCTAATGAAAAACTGTTTTTT	CASSSQGQANEKLFF
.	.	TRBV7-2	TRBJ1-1	TGTGCCAGCAGATCAGCCGGGGTAGTAGTAGGAACTGAAGCTTTCTTT	CASRSAGVVVGTEAFF
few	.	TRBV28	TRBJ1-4	TGTGCCAGCAGTTTATTCGGGGGGAATGAAAAACTGTTTTTT	CASSLFGGNEKLFF
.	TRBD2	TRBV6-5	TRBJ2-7	TGTGCCAGCAGCCCGGGGGGGTTACCCTACGAGCAGTACTTC	CASSPGGLPYEQYF
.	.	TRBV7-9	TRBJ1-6	TGTGCCAGCACCGACGGGCAGAGTAATTCACCCCTCCACTTT	CASTDGQSNSPLHF
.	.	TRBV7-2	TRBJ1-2	TGTGCCAGCAGCTACAAAACCAACTATGGCTACACCTTC	CASSYKTNYGYTF